This passage covers 15 T cell receptor beta chains from one sample sequenced in a study of shared clonotypes between healthy human individuals. The method was immunoSEQ multiplex PCR; TCRdb's version includes in-frame clones alone and lacks a portion of them. This table holds about 340,000 clones, 70% to 75% found once. The sample was memory CD4+ T cells sorted from blood. The subset here: CD45RA-negative fraction. Receptors originate from a man younger than 45 in good health.

This clone was detected only a few times. The V call is TRBV11-2, the J call TRBJ2-5; a weak D match, TRBD2 (7 bases). The germline V gene encodes CDR1 SGHAT and CDR2 FQNNGV. The ends were cut back, 2 bases at V and 4 bases at J, with 14 bases in the middle. This CDR3 contains 15 residues. This CDR3 reads CASSLRGGAVETQYF. The CDR3 DNA sequence: TGTGCCAGCAGCTTAAGGGGGGGAGCTGTAGAGACCCAGTACTTC.

The CDR3 nucleotides read TGTGCCAGTTCGGGGGCCAACGTCCTGACTTTC. This gives the protein CASSGANVLTF. This chain uses TRBV25-1 with TRBJ2-6; D is undetermined. Trimming took off 9 bases at V and 4 bases at J, with 4 bases between the two ends. The CDR3 covers 11 residues. CDR1 is MGHDK, CDR2 SYGVNS, per germline.

V gene TRBV5-5 combines with J gene TRBJ2-5; no definite D call. The germline gives CDR1 SGHKS, CDR2 YYEKEE (reference sequence). V shed 4 bases and J shed 4 bases, with 11 bases lying between them. The CDR3 has 13 residues. The CDR3 here is CASSVPQRETQYF. CDR3 bases: TGTGCCAGCAGCGTCCCACAGAGAGAGACCCAGTACTTC. The full variable domain, its missing parts supplied by reference TRBV5-5 and TRBJ2-5, is DAGVTQSPTHLIKTRGQQVTLRCSPISGHKSVSWYQQVLGQGPQFIFQYYEKEERGRGNFPDRFSARQFPNYSSELNVNALLLGDSALYLCASSVPQRETQYFGPGTRLLVL.

The chain recombines TRBV6-5 with TRBJ1-4; no definite D call. V was pared by 5 bases and J by 0 bases, with 10 bases between. This CDR3 has 15 amino acids. The V gene's germline CDR1 is MNHEY and CDR2 SVGAGI. The CDR3 DNA reads as TGTGCCAGCAGTCCGAAGGGCCCAACTAATGAAAAACTGTTTTTT. It yields the protein CASSPKGPTNEKLFF.

The chain is built from TRBV10-1 and TRBJ2-4; 12 positions match TRBD2. The V segment lost 4 bases and the J segment 9 bases; nucleotides outside the gene matches: 1. CDR3 size: 13 residues. Germline V gene data show CDR1 as WNHNN and CDR2 as SYGVQD (reference sequence). CDR3 loop: CASSVGLAGIQYF. The CDR3 DNA is TGCGCCAGCAGTGTGGGACTAGCGGGCATTCAGTACTTC.

The chain links TRBV7-8 to TRBJ2-2; a possible D gene is TRBD1 (5 bases). V dropped 1 base and J dropped 5 bases, with 8 bases sitting between them. In germline, CDR1 is SGHVS, CDR2 FQNEAQ. This CDR3 has 14 residues. The CDR3 is CASSLVRGTGELFF. The CDR3 DNA reads TGTGCCAGCAGCTTAGTTAGGGGAACCGGGGAGCTGTTTTTT.

This rearrangement joins TRBV28 to TRBJ1-1; 11 bases are a match to TRBD1. The V segment lost 6 bases and the J segment 4 bases; nucleotides outside the gene matches: 4. Germline CDR1 reads MDHEN; CDR2 reads SYDVKM. The CDR3 length is 14 residues. CDR3 in amino acids: CASSPGTGGTEAFF. In nucleotides, the CDR3 is TGTGCCAGCAGCCCCGGGACAGGGGGCACTGAAGCTTTCTTT.

Remarks on this clone: Other nucleotide sequences in the sample specify the same CDR3. This rearrangement joins TRBV7-2 to TRBJ2-1; 12 bases match TRBD1. V lost 3 bases, J lost 6 bases, and 15 bases stayed unmatched. Germline V gene sequence: CDR1 SGHTA, CDR2 FQGNSA. CDR3 length: 19 residues. The CDR3 loop is CASSLHGRRDRGLFNEQFF. CDR3 sequence (DNA): TGTGCCAGCAGCTTGCATGGTCGACGGGACAGGGGGCTGTTCAATGAGCAGTTCTTC.

This clone was seen just once. The genes are TRBV7-9 and TRBJ1-2; TRBD1 matches at 7 bases. V lost 1 base and J lost 5; bases outside the gene matches: 4. Germline V gene sequence: CDR1 SEHNR, CDR2 FQNEAQ (reference sequence). The CDR3 length is 14 residues. CDR3 nucleotides: TGTGCCAGCAGCTTAGGAGGGGGCGGATATGGCTACACCTTC. It is translated as CASSLGGGGYGYTF.

J is TRBJ2-7 and V is TRBV11-2, with 7 bases matching TRBD1. The germline CDR1 and CDR2 sequences are SGHAT and FQNNGV. The CDR3 spans 13 residues. The junction had 3 bases not matched to a gene; V was cut back by 4 bases and J by 3 bases. CDR3 nucleotides: TGTGCCAGCAGCTCGACAGGGCACTACGAGCAGTACTTC. Translated: CASSSTGHYEQYF.

There are many counts of this clone. The chain uses TRBV5-4 and TRBJ2-5; 7 positions agree with TRBD2. There are 14 residues in the CDR3. Looked up from germline, CDR1 is SGHNT and CDR2 is YYREEE (reference sequence). The junction had 4 bases not matched to a gene; V was cut back by 1 base and J by 4 bases. The CDR3 DNA is TGTGCCAGCAGCTTGTTCGGGAGGTCAGAGACCCAGTACTTC. Its protein product is CASSLFGRSETQYF.

The chain combines TRBV6-6 with TRBJ2-7; D possibly corresponds to TRBD2 (6 bases). The CDR3 loop spans 15 amino acids. Germline loops: CDR1 MNHNY, CDR2 SVGAGI (reference sequence). Trimming cost V 5 bases and J 3 bases, with 17 bases left between them. In DNA, the CDR3 is TGTGCCAGCAGTCCCAAGGGTGGGGGGTTCTACGAGCAGTACTTC. Its translation: CASSPKGGGFYEQYF.

CDR3 loop: CASSGIHRTGYTF. CDR3 nucleotides: TGTGCCAGCAGTGGTATACACCGGACGGGCTACACCTTC. V is TRBV2 and J is TRBJ1-2; D is uncertain. The CDR3 loop spans 13 amino acids. V dropped 4 bases and J dropped 8 bases, with 14 bases sitting between them. Germline lookup yields CDR1 SNHLY and CDR2 FYNNEI.

The rearrangement uses TRBV11-2 and TRBJ2-3, with unresolved D. Trimming left V 3 bases short and J 0 bases short, with 10 bases between. This CDR3 spans 15 amino acids. CDR1 is SGHAT, CDR2 FQNNGV, per germline. DNA of the CDR3: TGTGCCAGCAGCTTCTATGGCGGAAGCACAGATACGCAGTATTTT. Translating gives CASSFYGGSTDTQYF.

J is TRBJ1-6 and V is TRBV7-8, with a possible D match to TRBD1 (5 bases). The CDR3 has 14 amino acids. CDR1 is SGHVS and CDR2 is FQNEAQ in the germline V gene. Trimming left V 0 bases short and J 6 bases short, with 6 bases between. The CDR3 DNA reads TGTGCCAGCAGCTTAGCGGGACTTAATTCACCCCTCCACTTT. Amino acids: CASSLAGLNSPLHF.